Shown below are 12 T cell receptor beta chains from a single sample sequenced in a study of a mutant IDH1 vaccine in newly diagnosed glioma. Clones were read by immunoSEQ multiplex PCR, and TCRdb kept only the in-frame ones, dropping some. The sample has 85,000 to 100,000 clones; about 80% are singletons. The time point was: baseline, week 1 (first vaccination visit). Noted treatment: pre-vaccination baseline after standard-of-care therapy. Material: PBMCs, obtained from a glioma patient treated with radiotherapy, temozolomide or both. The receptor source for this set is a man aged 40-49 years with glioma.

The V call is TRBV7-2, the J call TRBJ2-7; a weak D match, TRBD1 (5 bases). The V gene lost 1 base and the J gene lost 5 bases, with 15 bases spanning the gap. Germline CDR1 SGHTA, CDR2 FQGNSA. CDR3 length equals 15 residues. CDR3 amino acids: CASSLEGRAADEQYF. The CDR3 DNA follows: TGTGCCAGCAGCTTAGAAGGCAGGGCGGCGGACGAGCAGTACTTC.

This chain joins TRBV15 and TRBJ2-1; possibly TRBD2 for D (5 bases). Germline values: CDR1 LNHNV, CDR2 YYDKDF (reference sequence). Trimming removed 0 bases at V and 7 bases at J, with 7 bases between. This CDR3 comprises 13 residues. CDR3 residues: CATSREEGNEQFF. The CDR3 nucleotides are TGTGCCACCAGCAGAGAAGAGGGAAATGAGCAGTTCTTC.

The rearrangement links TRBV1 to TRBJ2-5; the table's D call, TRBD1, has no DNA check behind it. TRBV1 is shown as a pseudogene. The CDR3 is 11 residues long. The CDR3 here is CTSSQDGHQYF. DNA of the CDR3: TGCACCAGCAGCCAAGATGGGCACCAGTACTTC.

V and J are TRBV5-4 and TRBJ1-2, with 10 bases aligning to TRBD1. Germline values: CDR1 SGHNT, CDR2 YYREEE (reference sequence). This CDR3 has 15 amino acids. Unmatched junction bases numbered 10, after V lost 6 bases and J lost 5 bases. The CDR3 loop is CASTQGVGQGYGYTF. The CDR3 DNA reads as TGTGCCAGCACCCAGGGGGTGGGACAGGGGTATGGCTACACCTTC. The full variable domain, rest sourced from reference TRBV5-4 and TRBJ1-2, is ETGVTQSPTHLIKTRGQQVTLRCSSQSGHNTVSWYQQALGQGPQFIFQYYREEENGRGNFPPRFSGLQFPNYSSELNVNALELDDSALYLCASTQGVGQGYGYTFGSGTRLTVV.

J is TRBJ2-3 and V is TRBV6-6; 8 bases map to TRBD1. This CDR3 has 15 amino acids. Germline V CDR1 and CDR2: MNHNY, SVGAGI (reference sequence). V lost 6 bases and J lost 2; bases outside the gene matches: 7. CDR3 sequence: CASRTGTGYTDTQYF. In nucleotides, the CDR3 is TGTGCCAGCAGGACCGGGACAGGCTACACAGATACGCAGTATTTT.

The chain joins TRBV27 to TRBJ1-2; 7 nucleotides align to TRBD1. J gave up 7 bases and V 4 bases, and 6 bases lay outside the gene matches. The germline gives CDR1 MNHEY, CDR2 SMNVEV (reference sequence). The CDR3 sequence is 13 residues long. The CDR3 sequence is CASSSRRTGGYTF. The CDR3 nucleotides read TGTGCCAGCAGTTCTCGCAGGACAGGTGGCTACACCTTC.

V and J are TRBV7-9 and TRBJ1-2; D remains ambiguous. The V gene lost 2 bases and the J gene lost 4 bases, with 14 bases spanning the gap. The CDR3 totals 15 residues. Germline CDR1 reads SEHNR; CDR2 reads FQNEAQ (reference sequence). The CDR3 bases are TGTGCCAGCAGCTTAAGTTCGGCGTACTTCTATGGCTACACCTTC. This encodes CASSLSSAYFYGYTF.

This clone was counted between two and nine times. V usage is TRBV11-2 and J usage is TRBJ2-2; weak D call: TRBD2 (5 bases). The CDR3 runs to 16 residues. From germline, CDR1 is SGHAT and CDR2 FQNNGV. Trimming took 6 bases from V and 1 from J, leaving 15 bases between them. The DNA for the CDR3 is TGTGCCAGCAGACCCAACGGGGTCGGGAACACCGGGGAGCTGTTTTTT. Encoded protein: CASRPNGVGNTGELFF.

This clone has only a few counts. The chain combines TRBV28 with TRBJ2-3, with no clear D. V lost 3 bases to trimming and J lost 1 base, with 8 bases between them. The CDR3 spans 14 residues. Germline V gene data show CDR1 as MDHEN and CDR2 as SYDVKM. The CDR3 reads CASSFLAGTDTQYF. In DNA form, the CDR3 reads TGTGCCAGCAGTTTCCTTGCAGGCACAGATACGCAGTATTTT.

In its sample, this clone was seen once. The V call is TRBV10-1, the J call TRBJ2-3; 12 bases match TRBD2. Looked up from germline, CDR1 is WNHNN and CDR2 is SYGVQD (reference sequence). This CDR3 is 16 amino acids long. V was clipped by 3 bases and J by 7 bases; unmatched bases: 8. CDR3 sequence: CASSDTSGGTWNTQYF. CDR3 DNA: TGCGCCAGCAGTGATACTAGCGGGGGGACCTGGAATACGCAGTATTTT.

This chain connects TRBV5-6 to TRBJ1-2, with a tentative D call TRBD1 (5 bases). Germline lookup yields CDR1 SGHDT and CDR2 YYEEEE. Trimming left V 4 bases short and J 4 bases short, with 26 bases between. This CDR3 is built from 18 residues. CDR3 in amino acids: CASSPSLIPAQGSYGYTF. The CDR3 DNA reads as TGTGCCAGCAGCCCGTCTCTTATTCCAGCTCAGGGCAGCTATGGCTACACCTTC.

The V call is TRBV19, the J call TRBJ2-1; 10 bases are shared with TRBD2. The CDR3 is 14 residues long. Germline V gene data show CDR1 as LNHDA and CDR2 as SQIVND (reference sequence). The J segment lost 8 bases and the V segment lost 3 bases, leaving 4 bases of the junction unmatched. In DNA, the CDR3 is TGTGCCAGTAGTATGAAAGCGGGAGGGGATGAGCAGTTCTTC. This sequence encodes CASSMKAGGDEQFF.